The rows below give T cell receptor beta chains drawn from one sample of a study of T cell changes during pregnancy in multiple sclerosis. Sequenced by immunoSEQ multiplex PCR; TCRdb stores in-frame clones only, minus some. The table has around 110,000 clones, 92% seen once; the top ten hold over 1.5%. The sample here was peripheral blood, taken in the third trimester of pregnancy. Receptors were obtained from a female donor with multiple sclerosis, enrolled in a pregnancy study. Each CDR3 is given with its conserved first and last residue. The D gene is left open where the match is weak. A row's size may be missing; if present it is once, few, many or a size class.

CDR3 protein | CDR3 DNA | clone size | J gene | D gene | V gene
CASSYTTKGQGDGYTF | TGTGCCAGCAGTTACACAACTAAGGGACAGGGGGATGGCTACACCTTC | NA | TRBJ1-2 | TRBD1 | TRBV6-5
CASSPRGYEQYF | TGTGCCAGCAGCCCAAGGGGTTACGAGCAGTACTTC | NA | TRBJ2-7 | NA | TRBV11-2
CASRPSGGLSQETQYF | TGCGCCAGCAGGCCTAGCGGGGGGTTATCTCAAGAGACCCAGTACTTC | NA | TRBJ2-5 | TRBD2 | TRBV4-1
CASSESASPNNEQFF | TGCGCCAGCAGTGAGTCGGCTAGCCCCAACAATGAGCAGTTCTTC | NA | TRBJ2-1 | NA | TRBV10-1
CASSAQGAGNGYTF | TGTGCCAGCAGTGCACAGGGGGCTGGCAATGGCTACACCTTC | NA | TRBJ1-2 | TRBD1 | TRBV2
CASSSYRDSSYEQYF | TGCGCCAGCAGCTCCTACCGGGACAGCTCCTACGAGCAGTACTTC | NA | TRBJ2-7 | TRBD1 | TRBV5-1
CASSRDSYSYEQYF | TGTGCCAGCAGCCGGGACAGCTACTCCTACGAGCAGTACTTC | NA | TRBJ2-7 | TRBD1 | TRBV27
CASSQLQGGSYSNQPQHF | TGTGCCAGCAGCCAATTGCAGGGGGGATCTTATAGCAATCAGCCCCAGCATTTT | NA | TRBJ1-5 | TRBD1 | TRBV7-2
CASSMQVDQPQHF | TGTGCCAGTAGTATGCAGGTCGATCAGCCCCAGCATTTT | once | TRBJ1-5 | NA | TRBV19
CASSTRLAGTGELFF | TGTGCCAGCAGCACCCGACTAGCGGGGACCGGGGAGCTGTTTTTT | NA | TRBJ2-2 | TRBD2 | TRBV9
CASIVRGYEQYF | TGTGCCAGCATCGTACGAGGGTACGAGCAGTACTTC | NA | TRBJ2-7 | NA | TRBV7-2
CASSLGVNTGELFF | TGTGCCAGCAGCTTGGGAGTGAACACCGGGGAGCTGTTTTTT | NA | TRBJ2-2 | NA | TRBV7-3
CASSSVTGGYTF | TGTGCCAGTAGTAGCGTCACGGGTGGCTACACCTTC | NA | TRBJ1-2 | NA | TRBV19
CASSSRLAGRYQETQYF | TGTGCCAGCAGCTCCCGACTAGCGGGGAGGTACCAAGAGACCCAGTACTTC | NA | TRBJ2-5 | TRBD2 | TRBV7-6
CASSATGGSGNTIYF | TGTGCCAGCAGCGCCACCGGGGGCTCTGGAAACACCATATATTTT | NA | TRBJ1-3 | NA | TRBV9
CSVDLALAGGTDTQYF | TGCAGCGTTGATTTAGCCCTAGCGGGAGGCACAGATACGCAGTATTTT | NA | TRBJ2-3 | TRBD2 | TRBV29-1
CAITAGLAGEDEQFF | TGTGCCATCACCGCGGGACTAGCGGGAGAGGATGAGCAGTTCTTC | NA | TRBJ2-1 | TRBD2 | TRBV10-3
CASSVGRWGGNEQFF | TGTGCCAGCAGCGTAGGCAGGTGGGGGGGGAATGAGCAGTTCTTC | NA | TRBJ2-1 | TRBD2 | TRBV9
CASSQGDSGGFYNEQFF | TGCGCCAGCAGCCAAGGCGACTCAGGGGGTTTTTACAATGAGCAGTTCTTC | NA | TRBJ2-1 | TRBD1 | TRBV4-1
CASSPGHPIQPQHF | TGTGCCAGCTCGCCTGGACACCCCATCCAGCCCCAGCATTTT | NA | TRBJ1-5 | NA | TRBV18
CASSLDASLAKNIQYF | TGCGCCAGCAGCTTGGATGCGAGTTTAGCCAAAAACATTCAGTACTTC | NA | TRBJ2-4 | NA | TRBV5-1
CASSDGDRVLYEQYF | TGTGCCAGCAGTGATGGGGACAGGGTTCTCTACGAGCAGTACTTC | NA | TRBJ2-7 | TRBD1 | TRBV2
CASSPSPGIRDFSSEQYF | TGTGCCAGCAGCCCTAGTCCGGGGATACGGGATTTTTCTTCCGAGCAGTACTTC | NA | TRBJ2-7 | NA | TRBV5-4
CASSFIGTGANVLTF | TGCGCCAGCAGCTTTATCGGGACTGGGGCCAACGTCCTGACTTTC | NA | TRBJ2-6 | NA | TRBV5-1
CASSSGTRPTDTQYF | TGTGCCAGTAGTAGCGGGACTCGCCCCACAGATACGCAGTATTTT | once | TRBJ2-3 | NA | TRBV19
CASSYLKGQLIEQYF | TGTGCCAGCAGCTACCTCAAGGGACAGTTAATTGAGCAGTACTTC | NA | TRBJ2-7 | TRBD1 | TRBV11-2
CASSIRGANEKLFF | TGTGCCAGTAGTATCCGGGGGGCTAATGAAAAACTGTTTTTT | NA | TRBJ1-4 | NA | TRBV19
CASTMGLTSTDTQYF | TGTGCCAGCACCATGGGCCTTACCAGCACAGATACGCAGTATTTT | NA | TRBJ2-3 | NA | TRBV2
CASSLVPGLSPLHF | TGTGCCAGCAGCTTAGTACCAGGGCTATCACCCCTCCACTTT | NA | TRBJ1-6 | NA | TRBV11-2
CASSLMGAENTEAFF | TGTGCCAGCAGTTTAATGGGGGCTGAGAACACTGAAGCTTTCTTT | NA | TRBJ1-1 | NA | TRBV28
CASSTGTAMNTEAFF | TGCGCCAGCAGCACGGGGACAGCTATGAACACTGAAGCTTTCTTT | NA | TRBJ1-1 | TRBD1 | TRBV5-1
CASSRNRVSYEQYF | TGTGCCAGCAGCCGGAACAGGGTATCCTACGAGCAGTACTTC | NA | TRBJ2-7 | NA | TRBV6-1
CASSPSQLAGVDEQYF | TGTGCCAGCTCACCTTCCCAGCTAGCGGGAGTAGACGAGCAGTACTTC | NA | TRBJ2-7 | TRBD2 | TRBV18
CASSPEEVQQYF | TGTGCCAGCTCACCTGAGGAGGTCCAGCAGTACTTC | NA | TRBJ2-7 | NA | TRBV18
CASSLDRYEAFF | TGTGCCAGCAGCTTGGACAGATATGAAGCTTTCTTT | NA | TRBJ1-1 | NA | TRBV11-1
CASSLSGVYNEQFF | TGTGCCAGCAGCCTTAGCGGGGTCTACAATGAGCAGTTCTTC | NA | TRBJ2-1 | TRBD2 | TRBV4-2
CASSMTLTGNYGYTF | TGTGCCAGTAGTATGACCCTAACGGGGAACTATGGCTACACCTTC | NA | TRBJ1-2 | NA | TRBV19
CASAMKSPPGEQFF | TGTGCTAGTGCCATGAAGTCCCCGCCGGGTGAGCAGTTCTTC | NA | TRBJ2-1 | NA | TRBV12-5
CASSLSFGVRVEAFF | TGTGCCAGCAGCTTAAGTTTTGGTGTTCGGGTTGAAGCTTTCTTT | NA | TRBJ1-1 | NA | TRBV7-9
CAAGQGGTDTQYF | TGTGCCGCTGGACAGGGGGGAACAGATACGCAGTATTTT | NA | TRBJ2-3 | TRBD1 | TRBV6-1
CASSNSERGGFYNEQFF | TGTGCCAGCAGTAACTCGGAGCGGGGGGGCTTCTACAATGAGCAGTTCTTC | NA | TRBJ2-1 | TRBD2 | TRBV27
CASSDPGVSGYTF | TGTGCCAGCAGTGACCCGGGAGTTTCGGGCTACACCTTC | NA | TRBJ1-2 | NA | TRBV25-1
CAISDPTGNTEAFF | TGTGCCATCAGTGATCCCACAGGGAACACTGAAGCTTTCTTT | NA | TRBJ1-1 | NA | TRBV10-3
CASSWDSPDSYNEQFF | TGTGCCAGCAGTTGGGACAGTCCCGACTCCTACAATGAGCAGTTCTTC | NA | TRBJ2-1 | TRBD1 | TRBV27
CASSPRPGQGASGNTIYF | TGTGCCAGCTCACCCCGCCCGGGACAGGGGGCTTCTGGAAACACCATATATTTT | NA | TRBJ1-3 | TRBD1 | TRBV18
CASSLGLASNEQFF | TGTGCCAGCAGTCTAGGACTAGCGTCAAATGAGCAGTTCTTC | once | TRBJ2-1 | TRBD2 | TRBV28
CASSLGMTRVNSYEQYF | TGTGCCAGCAGCTTAGGAATGACGAGGGTAAACTCCTACGAGCAGTACTTC | NA | TRBJ2-7 | NA | TRBV7-8
CSVTEGGDTEAFF | TGCAGCGTTACCGAGGGGGGGGACACTGAAGCTTTCTTT | NA | TRBJ1-1 | NA | TRBV29-1